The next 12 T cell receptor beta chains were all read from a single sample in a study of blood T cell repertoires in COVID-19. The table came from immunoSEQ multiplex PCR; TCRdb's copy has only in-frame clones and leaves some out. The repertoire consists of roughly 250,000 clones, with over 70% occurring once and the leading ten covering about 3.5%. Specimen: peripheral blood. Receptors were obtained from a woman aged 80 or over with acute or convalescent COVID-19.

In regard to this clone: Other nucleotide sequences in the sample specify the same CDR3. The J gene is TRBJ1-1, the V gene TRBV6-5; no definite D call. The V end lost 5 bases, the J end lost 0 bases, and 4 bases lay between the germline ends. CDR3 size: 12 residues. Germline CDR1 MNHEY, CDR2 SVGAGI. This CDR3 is CASSRVNTEAFF. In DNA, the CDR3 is TGTGCCAGCAGTCGGGTGAACACTGAAGCTTTCTTT.

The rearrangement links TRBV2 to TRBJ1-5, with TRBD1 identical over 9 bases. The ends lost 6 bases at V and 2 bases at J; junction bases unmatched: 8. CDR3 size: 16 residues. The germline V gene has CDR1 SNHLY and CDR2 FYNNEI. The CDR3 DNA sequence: TGTGCCAGCAGAGCAACAGGGGGCGCGGGCAATCAGCCCCAGCATTTT. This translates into CASRATGGAGNQPQHF.

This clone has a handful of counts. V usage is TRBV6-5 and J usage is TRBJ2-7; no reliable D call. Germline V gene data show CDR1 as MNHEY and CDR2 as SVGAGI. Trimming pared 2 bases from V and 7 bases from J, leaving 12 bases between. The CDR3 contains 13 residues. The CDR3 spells CASSYPRFGEQYF. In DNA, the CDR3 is TGTGCCAGCAGTTACCCACGGTTTGGTGAGCAGTACTTC.

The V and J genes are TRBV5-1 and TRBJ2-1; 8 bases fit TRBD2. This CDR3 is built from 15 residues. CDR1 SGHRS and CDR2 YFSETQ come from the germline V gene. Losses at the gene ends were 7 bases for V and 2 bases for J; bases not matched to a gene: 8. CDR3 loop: CASHHPGGAYNEQFF. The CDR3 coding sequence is TGCGCCAGCCATCACCCCGGGGGGGCCTACAATGAGCAGTTCTTC.

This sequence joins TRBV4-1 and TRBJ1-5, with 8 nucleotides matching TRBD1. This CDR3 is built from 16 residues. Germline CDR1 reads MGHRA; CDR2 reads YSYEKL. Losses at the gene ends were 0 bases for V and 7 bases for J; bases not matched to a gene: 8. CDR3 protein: CASSQDEGQVKQPQHF. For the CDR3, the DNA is TGCGCCAGCAGCCAAGATGAGGGACAGGTTAAGCAGCCCCAGCATTTT.

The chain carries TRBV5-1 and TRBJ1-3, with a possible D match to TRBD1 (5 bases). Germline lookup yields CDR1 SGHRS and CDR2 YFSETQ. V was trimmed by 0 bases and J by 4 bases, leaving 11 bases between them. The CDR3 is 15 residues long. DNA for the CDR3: TGCGCCAGCAGCTTGGCGGGGGAGTTGGGAAACACCATATATTTT. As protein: CASSLAGELGNTIYF.

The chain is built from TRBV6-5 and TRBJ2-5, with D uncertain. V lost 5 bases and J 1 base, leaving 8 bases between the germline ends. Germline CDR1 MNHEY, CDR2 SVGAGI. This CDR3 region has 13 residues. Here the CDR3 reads CASSRPGQETQYF. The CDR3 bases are TGTGCCAGCAGTCGGCCGGGCCAAGAGACCCAGTACTTC.

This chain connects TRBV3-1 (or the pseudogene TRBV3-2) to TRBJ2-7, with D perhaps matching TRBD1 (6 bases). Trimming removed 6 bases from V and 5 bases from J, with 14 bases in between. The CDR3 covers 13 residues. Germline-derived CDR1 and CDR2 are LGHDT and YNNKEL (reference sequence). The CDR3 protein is CASSPDSRHEQYF. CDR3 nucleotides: TGTGCCAGCAGTCCGGACAGCAGGCACGAGCAGTACTTC.

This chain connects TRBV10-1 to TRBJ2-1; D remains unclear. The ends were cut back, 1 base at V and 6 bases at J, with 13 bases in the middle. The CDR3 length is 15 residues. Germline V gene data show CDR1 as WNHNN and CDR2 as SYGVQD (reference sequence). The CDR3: CASSEFSGPRNEQFF. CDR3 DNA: TGCGCCAGCAGTGAGTTTTCGGGTCCGCGCAATGAGCAGTTCTTC.

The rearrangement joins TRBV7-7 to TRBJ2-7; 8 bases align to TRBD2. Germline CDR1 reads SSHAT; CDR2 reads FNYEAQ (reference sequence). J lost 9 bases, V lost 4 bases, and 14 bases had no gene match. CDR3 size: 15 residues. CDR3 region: CASSWERGRQVGQYF. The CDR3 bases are TGTGCCAGCAGCTGGGAGCGGGGGCGCCAGGTGGGGCAGTACTTC.

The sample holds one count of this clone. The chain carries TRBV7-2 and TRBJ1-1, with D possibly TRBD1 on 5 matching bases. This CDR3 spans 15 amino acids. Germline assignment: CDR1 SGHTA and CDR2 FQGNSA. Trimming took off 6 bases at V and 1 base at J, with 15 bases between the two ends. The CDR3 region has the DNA TGTGCCAGCAGGCCGAGTCAGGGATCGAACACTGAAGCTTTCTTT. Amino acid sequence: CASRPSQGSNTEAFF.

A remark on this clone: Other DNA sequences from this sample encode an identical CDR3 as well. The CDR3 region is CASSLAGGSGSPLHF. CDR3 coding DNA: TGTGCCAGCAGCTTAGCGGGAGGTTCTGGTTCACCCCTCCACTTT. The chain joins TRBV7-2 to TRBJ1-6, with unresolved D. Trimming removed 0 bases from V and 9 bases from J, with 12 bases in between. The CDR3 has 15 amino acids. Germline CDR1 SGHTA, CDR2 FQGNSA.